This T cell receptor beta chain derives from a study of T cells in localized non-small cell lung cancer. General study findings and limits: With higher T cell density in blood came longer overall survival. Tumor showed lower T cell clonality than uninvolved adjacent lung, where it was highest. Sequencing covered just one tumor region, so heterogeneity cannot be ruled out. There were a median around 57 of the top 100 tumor clones appearing in adjacent lung.

Libraries were prepared by immunoSEQ multiplex PCR; TCRdb keeps only in-frame clonotypes and omits some of them. The sample yields about 46,000 clones, around 81% seen once. The CDR3 is 14 residues long. The V end lost 4 bases, the J end lost 5 bases, and 15 bases lay between the germline ends. CDR1 and CDR2 from the germline V gene are LNHNV and YYDKDF (reference sequence). This clone turned up a few times. The antigen remains undetermined. The receptor was derived from a man between 40 and 70 years old with stage III lung adenocarcinoma. The specimen was peripheral blood mononuclear cells, collected before any cancer treatment. The chain has TRBV15 and TRBJ2-7; D not resolved. CDR3 loop: CATSTPRPLDEQYF. The DNA for the CDR3 is TGTGCCACCAGCACCCCCCGACCCCTAGACGAGCAGTACTTC.